A selection of T cell receptor beta chains follows, all from one sample in a study of cytomegalovirus exposure and HLA in healthy donors. The data were produced by immunoSEQ multiplex PCR, yet TCRdb's version contains in-frame clones alone and is incomplete. The data show a few hundred thousand clones, with around 90% seen just once and 3.1% held by the top ten. Sequenced input: PBMCs. All receptors derive from a woman aged 25 to 39 in good health and CMV-seronegative. Each CDR3 is given with its conserved first and last residue. A D gene is named only where the DNA matches it firmly. The size entry is marked missing in some rows and otherwise reads once, few, many or a size class.

CDR3nt: TGTGCCAGCAGCTTTCGGCGGTTGAACACCGGGGAGCTGTTTTTT
CDR3aa: CASSFRRLNTGELFF
abundance: once
j_gene: TRBJ2-2
len: 15
d_gene: NA
v_gene: TRBV7-8

CDR3nt: TGTGCCAGCAGTTTAACGGCGGCCTCTAGCGGGAGAGGTGAGCAGTACTTC
CDR3aa: CASSLTAASSGRGEQYF
abundance: NA
j_gene: TRBJ2-7
len: 17
d_gene: TRBD2
v_gene: TRBV28

CDR3nt: TGTGCCAGCAGCGCCCGGGGTGATTTGATAGATACGCAGTATTTT
CDR3aa: CASSARGDLIDTQYF
abundance: NA
j_gene: TRBJ2-3
len: 15
d_gene: NA
v_gene: TRBV11-2

CDR3nt: TGTGCCTGGAGTACCCTAGGGGGTTCTGGAAACACCATATATTTT
CDR3aa: CAWSTLGGSGNTIYF
abundance: NA
j_gene: TRBJ1-3
len: 15
d_gene: NA
v_gene: TRBV30

CDR3nt: TGTGCCAGCAGTGCGAAGGGACTAGCGAAAGATGAGCAGTTCTTC
CDR3aa: CASSAKGLAKDEQFF
abundance: NA
j_gene: TRBJ2-1
len: 15
d_gene: TRBD2
v_gene: TRBV2

CDR3nt: TGTGCCAGTAGTAGGCTAGCGGGAGACCAGGGGTTCTTC
CDR3aa: CASSRLAGDQGFF
abundance: NA
j_gene: TRBJ2-1
len: 13
d_gene: TRBD2
v_gene: TRBV19

CDR3nt: TGTGCCAGCAGCGTGTACCGGGGTCCCTACGAGCAGTACTTC
CDR3aa: CASSVYRGPYEQYF
abundance: NA
j_gene: TRBJ2-7
len: 14
d_gene: NA
v_gene: TRBV7-2

CDR3nt: TGTGCCAGCAGTTTATCGGGGGTCCCCTACGAGCAGTACTTC
CDR3aa: CASSLSGVPYEQYF
abundance: NA
j_gene: TRBJ2-7
len: 14
d_gene: NA
v_gene: TRBV27

CDR3nt: TGCGCCAGCAGCCAAGATATCGTACAGGTGGACACCGGGGAGCTGTTTTTT
CDR3aa: CASSQDIVQVDTGELFF
abundance: once
j_gene: TRBJ2-2
len: 17
d_gene: NA
v_gene: TRBV4-3

CDR3nt: TGTGCCACCAGCAGAGTGGTGGGAGTGGGCACAGATACGCAGTATTTT
CDR3aa: CATSRVVGVGTDTQYF
abundance: NA
j_gene: TRBJ2-3
len: 16
d_gene: NA
v_gene: TRBV15

CDR3nt: TGTGCCAGCAGTCCCCCAAGTTCCTACGAGCAGTACTTC
CDR3aa: CASSPPSSYEQYF
abundance: NA
j_gene: TRBJ2-7
len: 13
d_gene: NA
v_gene: TRBV6-6

CDR3nt: TGTGCCAGCAGCCCGACAGTGGGGGGCACTGAAGCTTTCTTT
CDR3aa: CASSPTVGGTEAFF
abundance: NA
j_gene: TRBJ1-1
len: 14
d_gene: NA
v_gene: TRBV14

CDR3nt: TGCAGCGTTGGGGCTAATGAGCAGTTCTTC
CDR3aa: CSVGANEQFF
abundance: NA
j_gene: TRBJ2-1
len: 10
d_gene: NA
v_gene: TRBV29-1

CDR3nt: TGTGCCAGCAGTTTACCCGGGACGGACTATGGCTACACCTTC
CDR3aa: CASSLPGTDYGYTF
abundance: NA
j_gene: TRBJ1-2
len: 14
d_gene: NA
v_gene: TRBV28

CDR3nt: TGCGCCAGCAGTCGCGGGCAGATGACGTCCGGGGAGCTGTTTTTT
CDR3aa: CASSRGQMTSGELFF
abundance: NA
j_gene: TRBJ2-2
len: 15
d_gene: NA
v_gene: TRBV5-1

CDR3nt: TGTGCCAGCAGCTTAGATGAGGAGACTGAAGCTTTCTTT
CDR3aa: CASSLDEETEAFF
abundance: NA
j_gene: TRBJ1-1
len: 13
d_gene: NA
v_gene: TRBV11-2

CDR3nt: TGTGCCAGCAGCCCGCCAACGGATACGCAGTATTTT
CDR3aa: CASSPPTDTQYF
abundance: NA
j_gene: TRBJ2-3
len: 12
d_gene: NA
v_gene: TRBV7-9

CDR3nt: TGTGCCAGCAGCGCCGGCGGGGCGCCCTACGAGCAGTACTTC
CDR3aa: CASSAGGAPYEQYF
abundance: once
j_gene: TRBJ2-7
len: 14
d_gene: NA
v_gene: TRBV6-1

CDR3nt: TGTGCCAGCTCATTCGACAGTCGTAGCTCCTACGAGCAGTACTTC
CDR3aa: CASSFDSRSSYEQYF
abundance: NA
j_gene: TRBJ2-7
len: 15
d_gene: NA
v_gene: TRBV18

CDR3nt: TGTGCCAGCAGCCAAGATCCCGGGGTAGCGGGAGGAAACCCCTACGAGCAGTACTTC
CDR3aa: CASSQDPGVAGGNPYEQYF
abundance: once
j_gene: TRBJ2-7
len: 19
d_gene: TRBD2
v_gene: TRBV4-2

CDR3nt: TGTGCCAGCAAAAAGTTTGGGGAGTCGTCCTCCTACGAGCAGTACTTC
CDR3aa: CASKKFGESSSYEQYF
abundance: once
j_gene: TRBJ2-7
len: 16
d_gene: NA
v_gene: TRBV27

CDR3nt: TGTGCCAGCAGGGACAGAGTATTCCAGCAGTACTTC
CDR3aa: CASRDRVFQQYF
abundance: NA
j_gene: TRBJ2-7
len: 12
d_gene: NA
v_gene: TRBV6-4